Detailed here is one T cell receptor beta chain. Germline lookup yields CDR1 MNHEY and CDR2 SMNVEV (reference sequence). This CDR3 region has 16 residues. The V and J ends lost 4 bases and 4 bases, in that order; junction bases with no gene match: 7. Time point meaning: blood from clinic visit 5 months post-surgery; TSC patient then seizure free. Pre-surgery treatment included at least one anti-epileptic drug. Libraries were prepared by immunoSEQ multiplex PCR; TCRdb keeps only in-frame clonotypes and omits some of them. The table records a few hundred thousand clones, over 90% of them present only once. This specimen belongs to a study of brain T cells in children with intractable seizures.

The specimen comprised peripheral blood, sampled roughly 5 months after surgery. The receptor comes from a boy in the first two years of life with tuberous sclerosis and intractable seizures. The genes are TRBV27 and TRBJ2-1; 10 nucleotides agree with TRBD1. The CDR3 is CASSSSGQGLYNEQFF. The CDR3 nucleotides read TGTGCCAGCAGTTCCTCGGGACAGGGGCTTTACAATGAGCAGTTCTTC.